This record covers a single TCR beta chain. The data were obtained in a study of STAT5B mutations in CD4+ large granular lymphocyte leukemia. Sequencing used immunoSEQ multiplex PCR; TCRdb keeps in-frame clones, though not all of them. The data show about 32,000 clones, with about two thirds seen just once and 2% held by the top ten. The sequence came from a human donor in good health. Sequencing was performed on CD4+ T cells from blood buffy coats.

The CDR3: CASSAERNTEAFF. The CDR3, as DNA: TGTGCCAGTAGCGCAGAGAGAAACACTGAAGCTTTCTTT. V gene TRBV19 combines with J gene TRBJ1-1; D not resolved. Per the germline V gene, CDR1 is LNHDA and CDR2 is SQIVND (reference sequence). The CDR3 covers 13 residues. Trimming left V 6 bases short and J 2 bases short, with 10 bases between.